This TCR beta chain was profiled in a study of T-cell reconstitution after alpha-beta-depleted transplantation in children. CDR1 and CDR2 (germline): SGHKS, YYEKEE (reference sequence). This CDR3 is built from 15 residues. Trimming pared 3 bases from V and 5 bases from J, leaving 18 bases between. Unique molecular identifiers were incorporated into the prepared TCRbeta library. TCRdb re-called the PCR reads through MiXCR, storing one row per CDR3 protein. The sample has about a million distinct CDR3 sequences; under 30% are singletons. The study's findings and limits: Several hundred graft clones that had expanded were reportedly the source of alpha-beta T cells about two months after transplant.

Only a few counts were recorded for this clonotype. Its specificity is unknown. Material: PBMCs, mostly from graft donor cells, obtained 360 days after TCRalphabeta/CD19-depleted stem cell transplant. V gene TRBV5-5 combines with J gene TRBJ2-7, with D unresolved. The source is a boy in the first two years of life who had a stem cell transplant for SCID, so the T cells may come from the graft donor. The CDR3 DNA follows: TGTGCCAGCAGCTCGACATTTCGTACTGCCAACGAGCAGTACTTC. Its translation is CASSSTFRTANEQYF.